This TCR beta chain was documented in a study of blood T cells in healthy people across ages. Study-wide findings and caveats: Diversity figures derived from one million T cells were judged to underestimate the true value. Among long-lived donors, naive CD4+ cells were more numerous and diversity higher than in aged donors.

A J-beta primer mix and a sample-barcoded 5' primer were used in a second PCR of about 7 to 12 cycles. One entry per CDR3 protein, called by TCRdb with MiXCR from the 5' RACE reads. Here the sample spans around 1.1 million distinct CDR3 sequences, 35% to 40% being singletons. Caucasian individuals from Russia who were healthy and aged about 6 to 95 acted as donors. About this clonotype itself: Antigen specificity is unknown.

This CDR3 has 13 amino acids. Trimming shortened V by 6 bases and J by 8 bases, and 16 bases separated the two germline ends. Germline V gives CDR1 DFQATT, CDR2 SNEGSKA (reference sequence). This chain links TRBV20-1 with TRBJ1-4, with a weak D call TRBD1 (5 bases). The sample comprised blood. The clonotype originates from a man between 18 and 35 years old in good health. CDR3 DNA: TGCAGTGCCGCCATGGGGGTGGGAGAAAAACTGTTTTTT. Translating it yields CSAAMGVGEKLFF.